The 17 T cell receptor beta chains below were found in one sample sequenced in a study of blood T cell repertoires in COVID-19. The table came from immunoSEQ multiplex PCR; TCRdb's copy has only in-frame clones and leaves some out. The table has 120,000 to 150,000 clones, roughly 90% seen once. Sequenced input: peripheral blood. The receptors stem from a man over 45 with active or convalescent COVID-19.

The V gene is TRBV15, the J gene TRBJ2-2, with TRBD2 as a possible D gene (6 bases). The V and J ends lost 1 base and 7 bases respectively, with 13 bases between them. The CDR3 length is 15 residues. Germline V gene sequence: CDR1 LNHNV, CDR2 YYDKDF (reference sequence). CDR3: CATSRVREKSGELFF. The CDR3 DNA is TGTGCCACCAGCAGAGTCCGGGAGAAAAGCGGGGAGCTGTTTTTT.

The chain couples TRBV7-2 to TRBJ2-3; no firm D call. The CDR3 spans 14 residues. Trimming shortened V by 0 bases and J by 2 bases, and 6 bases separated the two germline ends. The V gene's germline CDR1 is SGHTA and CDR2 FQGNSA. CDR3 DNA sequence: TGTGCCAGCAGCTTAGCGCGGAACACAGATACGCAGTATTTT. Encoded protein: CASSLARNTDTQYF.

V and J are TRBV15 and TRBJ1-3; possibly TRBD1 for D (6 bases). V gave up 0 bases and J gave up 2 bases, with 11 bases separating them. The germline CDR1 and CDR2 sequences are LNHNV and YYDKDF (reference sequence). The CDR3 is 16 amino acids. The CDR3 nucleotides are TGTGCCACCAGCAGAGATCCCCAGGGGACTGGAAACACCATATATTTT. It is translated as CATSRDPQGTGNTIYF.

J is TRBJ1-5 and V is TRBV12-2. TRBV12-2 is marked as a pseudogene. The CDR3 length is 14 residues. CDR3 region: CASRLRRSNQPQHF. CDR3 coding DNA: TGTGCAAGTCGCTTACGGAGGAGCAATCAGCCCCAGCATTTT.

This chain connects TRBV19 to TRBJ1-5, with D hard to call. Germline V gene data show CDR1 as LNHDA and CDR2 as SQIVND (reference sequence). The CDR3 sequence is 14 residues long. V was shortened by 7 bases and J by 6 bases, with 16 bases between the two germline ends. The CDR3 loop is CASNVLGAAQPQHF. CDR3 in DNA: TGTGCCAGTAACGTCTTGGGAGCGGCTCAGCCCCAGCATTTT.

The V and J genes are TRBV3-1 (or the pseudogene TRBV3-2) and TRBJ1-1, with 7 nucleotides matching TRBD1. J gave up 0 bases and V 5 bases, and 6 bases lay outside the gene matches. This CDR3 has 15 amino acids. Germline V gene data show CDR1 as LGHDT and CDR2 as YNNKEL (reference sequence). The CDR3 spells CASSFRQGVNTEAFF. As DNA, the CDR3 is TGTGCCAGCAGCTTTCGACAGGGCGTGAACACTGAAGCTTTCTTT.

The chain links TRBV4-2 to TRBJ2-3, with D unresolved. Germline values: CDR1 LGHNA, CDR2 YNFKEQ. V lost 1 base and J 0 bases, leaving 11 bases between the germline ends. CDR3 size: 16 residues. CDR3 sequence reads: CASSQGLRRSTDTQYF. The CDR3 DNA is TGTGCCAGCAGCCAAGGCCTACGAAGAAGCACAGATACGCAGTATTTT.

The chain has TRBV27 and TRBJ1-2; D gene ambiguous. The V gene's germline CDR1 is MNHEY and CDR2 SMNVEV (reference sequence). The CDR3 is 14 residues long. Trimming stripped 0 bases from V and 8 bases from J, with 13 bases between. CDR3 region: CASSLSGRLGGYTF. As DNA, the CDR3 is TGTGCCAGCAGTTTATCGGGTCGGCTAGGAGGCTACACCTTC.

The chain recombines TRBV7-2 with TRBJ2-7, with 8 bases aligning to TRBD2. Trimming at V came to 6 bases and at J to 3 bases, leaving 7 bases not matched to a gene. CDR1 is SGHTA, CDR2 FQGNSA, per germline. The CDR3 extends over 14 amino acids. The CDR3 protein is CASSFSGILYEQYF. The CDR3 bases are TGTGCCAGCAGTTTTAGCGGGATCCTCTACGAGCAGTACTTC.

The chain carries TRBV5-1 and TRBJ1-3, with 7 nucleotides matching TRBD1. After removal of 4 bases from V and 0 bases from J, the junction contained 13 bases not matched to a gene. CDR1 is SGHRS and CDR2 is YFSETQ in the germline V gene. This CDR3 contains 18 residues. The CDR3, as DNA: TGCGCCAGCAGCCCGTATCGACCGGGACAGCTCTCTGGAAACACCATATATTTT. It specifies CASSPYRPGQLSGNTIYF.

This clone was recorded only once. The V call is TRBV21-1, the J call TRBJ2-1; the D call in the table, TRBD2, was not verified against the DNA. TRBV21-1 is a recognized pseudogene. The CDR3 length is 18 residues. This chain's CDR3 is CASSKVGLAVQGDNEQFF. Written as DNA, the CDR3 is TGTGCCAGCAGCAAGGTTGGCCTAGCGGTCCAAGGCGACAATGAGCAGTTCTTC.

The genes are TRBV4-2 and TRBJ2-2, with 9 bases that match TRBD2. The CDR3 has 17 amino acids. Germline loops: CDR1 LGHNA, CDR2 YNFKEQ. V was clipped by 0 bases and J by 5 bases; unmatched bases: 7. CDR3 residues: CASSQEEGLARTGELFF. The CDR3 bases are TGTGCCAGCAGCCAAGAGGAAGGACTAGCGAGGACCGGGGAGCTGTTTTTT.

The chain links TRBV4-3 to TRBJ2-1; the match to TRBD2 covers 11 bases. CDR3 length equals 17 residues. The V and J ends lost 0 bases and 7 bases, in that order; junction bases with no gene match: 8. Germline-derived CDR1 and CDR2 are LGHNA and YSLEER. This CDR3 is CASSQEIQLAGANEQFF. CDR3 nucleotide sequence: TGCGCCAGCAGCCAAGAGATACAACTAGCGGGAGCGAATGAGCAGTTCTTC.

The chain recombines TRBV7-2 with TRBJ2-7; 7 nucleotides line up with TRBD1. The germline V gene has CDR1 SGHTA and CDR2 FQGNSA. This CDR3 is built from 15 residues. The V and J ends lost 3 bases and 4 bases, in that order; junction bases with no gene match: 9. DNA for the CDR3: TGTGCCAGCAGCTTCGCCGCGACAGGGAATTACGAGCAGTACTTC. It translates to CASSFAATGNYEQYF.

V and J are TRBV6-1 and TRBJ2-2; perhaps TRBD1 as D (5 bases). V lost 1 base to trimming and J lost 1 base, with 10 bases between them. Germline V gene sequence: CDR1 MNHNS, CDR2 SASEGT. The CDR3 totals 16 residues. For the CDR3, the DNA is TGTGCCAGCAGTGAAGGCAGGGTGATGAACACCGGGGAGCTGTTTTTT. It specifies CASSEGRVMNTGELFF.

The J gene is TRBJ2-2, the V gene TRBV18, with no clear D. The V end lost 1 base, the J end lost 8 bases, and 11 bases lay between the germline ends. Germline CDR1 is KGHSH and CDR2 is LQKENI. This CDR3 contains 14 residues. The CDR3 DNA follows: TGTGCCAGCTCACCACTAGCCCCCCGGGGGGAGCTGTTTTTT. Protein sequence: CASSPLAPRGELFF. Supplemented by reference TRBV18 and TRBJ2-2, the full variable domain reads NAGVMQNPRHLVRRRGQEARLRCSPMKGHSHVYWYRQLPEEGLKFMVYLQKENIIDESGMPKERFSAEFPKEGPSILRIQQVVRGDSAAYFCASSPLAPRGELFFGEGSRLTVL.

This rearrangement joins TRBV21-1 to TRBJ2-7; the D call of TRBD2 is as the table states it, not checked on the DNA. TRBV21-1 is a recognized pseudogene. This CDR3 region has 15 residues. CDR3 sequence (DNA): TGTGCCAGCAGCGCGAAGCCTACGGGGGACCTCGAGCAGTACTTC. Its protein product is CASSAKPTGDLEQYF.